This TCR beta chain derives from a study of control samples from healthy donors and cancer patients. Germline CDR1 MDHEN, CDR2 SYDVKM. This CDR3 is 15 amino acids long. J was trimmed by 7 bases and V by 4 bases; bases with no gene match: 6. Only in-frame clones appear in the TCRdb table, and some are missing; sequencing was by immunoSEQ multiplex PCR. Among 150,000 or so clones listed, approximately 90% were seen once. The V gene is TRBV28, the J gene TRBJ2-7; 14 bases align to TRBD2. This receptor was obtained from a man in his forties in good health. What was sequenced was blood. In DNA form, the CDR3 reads TGTGCCAGCAGTTCCCCGACTAGCGGGGGGGTTGAGCAGTACTTC. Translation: CASSSPTSGGVEQYF.